The 10 T cell receptor beta chains below come from one sample, sequenced in a study of OX40 agonist ivuxolimab in advanced cancers. Produced via immunoSEQ multiplex PCR; TCRdb's table is partial and in-frame only. Of about 74,000 clones in the sample, around 80% were seen once. The specimen comprised CD4+ or CD8+ T cells sorted from blood, sampled in a trial of the OX40 agonist ivuxolimab. These receptors were collected from an adult with an advanced solid tumor such as melanoma, head and neck, liver or kidney cancer.

This clone was detected a few times. V usage is TRBV20-1 and J usage is TRBJ2-3; D gene ambiguous. The CDR3 extends over 10 amino acids. V was shortened by 8 bases and J by 6 bases, with 9 bases between the two germline ends. The V gene's germline CDR1 is DFQATT and CDR2 SNEGSKA (reference sequence). As DNA, the CDR3 is TGCAGTCCCGGATGGGATACGCAGTATTTT. This codes for CSPGWDTQYF.

The chain carries TRBV4-1 and TRBJ2-5; D possibly corresponds to TRBD2 (5 bases). V lost 0 bases and J lost 9, with 8 bases in between. The CDR3 has 12 amino acids. CDR1 is MGHRA and CDR2 is YSYEKL in the germline V gene. The CDR3 nucleotides are TGCGCCAGCAGCCAAGAGACGGGGTCCCAGTACTTC. Encoded protein: CASSQETGSQYF.

The chain combines TRBV4-1 with TRBJ1-3, with D uncertain. Germline CDR1 and CDR2: MGHRA and YSYEKL. Between the trimmed V and J ends, which lost 4 bases and 0 bases, there was a span of 19 bases. CDR3 length equals 18 residues. CDR3 loop: CASSPPKARADSGNTIYF. CDR3 in DNA: TGCGCCAGCAGCCCCCCAAAGGCAAGGGCCGACTCTGGAAACACCATATATTTT.

The J gene is TRBJ2-1, the V gene TRBV5-1; 12 bases agree with TRBD2. With V trimmed by 3 bases and J by 0 bases, 13 bases remained unmatched. The CDR3 runs 20 residues. The germline gives CDR1 SGHRS, CDR2 YFSETQ. DNA for the CDR3: TGCGCCAGCAGCTCCTCTTTGCTAGCGGGAGGGTCGAGCTCCTACAATGAGCAGTTCTTC. This encodes CASSSSLLAGGSSSYNEQFF. Full variable domain (rest looked up from reference TRBV5-1 and TRBJ2-1): KAGVTQTPRYLIKTRGQQVTLSCSPISGHRSVSWYQQTPGQGLQFLFEYFSETQRNKGNFPGRFSGRQFSNSRSEMNVSTLELGDSALYLCASSSSLLAGGSSSYNEQFFGPGTRLTVL.

The chain joins TRBV5-1 to TRBJ1-2; the match to TRBD1 covers 10 bases. With V trimmed by 4 bases and J by 7 bases, 7 bases remained unmatched. Germline CDR1 is SGHRS and CDR2 is YFSETQ. This CDR3 has 14 amino acids. For the CDR3, the DNA is TGCGCCAGCAGCGGGGGACAGGGGTATCTTGGCTACACCTTC. Residues: CASSGGQGYLGYTF.

The rearrangement joins TRBV28 to TRBJ1-1; D unclear. V dropped 6 bases and J dropped 5 bases, with 13 bases sitting between them. The CDR3 spans 13 residues. Germline CDR1 reads MDHEN; CDR2 reads SYDVKM. The DNA for the CDR3 is TGTGCCAGCAGGGAACCGTATTGGACTGAAGCTTTCTTT. Amino acids: CASREPYWTEAFF.

The J gene is TRBJ1-1, the V gene TRBV6-5, with D possibly TRBD1 on 6 matching bases. V lost 2 bases and J lost 10, with 17 bases in between. Germline values: CDR1 MNHEY, CDR2 SVGAGI. This CDR3 spans 14 amino acids. As DNA, the CDR3 is TGTGCCAGCAGTTACAACAATGGACAGCACGGAGCTTTCTTT. Its protein product is CASSYNNGQHGAFF.

The rearrangement joins TRBV28 to TRBJ2-1; D remains unclear. CDR3 length: 12 amino acids. Trimming left V 5 bases short and J 5 bases short, with 7 bases between. The germline gives CDR1 MDHEN, CDR2 SYDVKM. In nucleotides, the CDR3 is TGTGCCAGCAGTGGTTTTCACAATGAGCAGTTCTTC. This codes for CASSGFHNEQFF.

The chain is built from TRBV25-1 and TRBJ1-1; the D gene is possibly TRBD1 (5 bases). V gave up 3 bases and J gave up 0 bases, with 17 bases separating them. The germline V gene has CDR1 MGHDK and CDR2 SYGVNS. This CDR3 region has 17 residues. The CDR3 DNA reads TGTGCCAGCAGTGAGTTAGGAAACAGGATTCTGAACACTGAAGCTTTCTTT. Translated: CASSELGNRILNTEAFF.

The chain has TRBV6-5 and TRBJ2-7, with 7 bases fitting TRBD1. There are 14 residues in the CDR3. Trimming at V came to 0 bases and at J to 2 bases, leaving 1 base not matched to a gene. In germline, CDR1 is MNHEY, CDR2 SVGAGI. The CDR3, as DNA: TGTGCCAGCAGTTACTCCCAGGGGGCCTACGAGCAGTACGTC. This sequence encodes CASSYSQGAYEQYV.